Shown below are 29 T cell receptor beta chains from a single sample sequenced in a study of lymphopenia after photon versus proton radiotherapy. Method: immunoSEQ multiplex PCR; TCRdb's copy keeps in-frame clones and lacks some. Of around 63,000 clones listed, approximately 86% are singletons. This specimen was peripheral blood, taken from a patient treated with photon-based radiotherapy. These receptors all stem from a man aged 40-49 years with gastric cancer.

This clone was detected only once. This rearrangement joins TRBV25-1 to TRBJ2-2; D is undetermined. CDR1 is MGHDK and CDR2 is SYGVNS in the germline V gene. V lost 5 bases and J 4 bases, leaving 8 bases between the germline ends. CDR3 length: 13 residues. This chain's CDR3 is CASSFPVTGELFF. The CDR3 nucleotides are TGTGCCAGCAGTTTTCCCGTCACCGGGGAGCTGTTTTTT.

As DNA, the CDR3 is TGCAGCGTTGAACTAGCGGGGGATCAGGAGCAGTACTTC. Its protein is CSVELAGDQEQYF. The chain joins TRBV29-1 to TRBJ2-7; 10 bases match TRBD2. The ends lost 2 bases at V and 7 bases at J; junction bases unmatched: 5. The CDR3 runs to 13 residues. Germline CDR1 SQVTM, CDR2 ANQGSEA.

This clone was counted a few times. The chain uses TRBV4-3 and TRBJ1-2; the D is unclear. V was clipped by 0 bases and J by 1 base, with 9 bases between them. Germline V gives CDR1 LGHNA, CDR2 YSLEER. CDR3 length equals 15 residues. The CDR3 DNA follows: TGCGCCAGCAGCCAAGACCCGACGGATAACTATGGCTACACCTTC. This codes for CASSQDPTDNYGYTF.

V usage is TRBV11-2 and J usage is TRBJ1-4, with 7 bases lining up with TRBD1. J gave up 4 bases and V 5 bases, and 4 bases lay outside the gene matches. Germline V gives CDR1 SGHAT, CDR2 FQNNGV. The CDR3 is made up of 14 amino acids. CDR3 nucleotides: TGTGCCAGCAGCCCCGGACAGGATAATGAAAAACTGTTTTTT. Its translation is CASSPGQDNEKLFF.

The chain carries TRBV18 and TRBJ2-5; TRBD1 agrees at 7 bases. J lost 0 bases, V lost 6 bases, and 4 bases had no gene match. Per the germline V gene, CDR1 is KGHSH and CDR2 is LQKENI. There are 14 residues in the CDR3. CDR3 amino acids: CASSPGQYQETQYF. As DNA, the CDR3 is TGTGCCAGCTCGCCGGGACAGTACCAAGAGACCCAGTACTTC.

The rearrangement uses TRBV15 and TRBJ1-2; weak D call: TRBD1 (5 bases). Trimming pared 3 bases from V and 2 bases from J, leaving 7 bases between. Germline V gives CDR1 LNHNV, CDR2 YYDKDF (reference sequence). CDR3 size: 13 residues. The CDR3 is CATSSDRNYGYTF. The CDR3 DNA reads TGTGCCACCAGCAGTGACAGAAACTATGGCTACACCTTC.

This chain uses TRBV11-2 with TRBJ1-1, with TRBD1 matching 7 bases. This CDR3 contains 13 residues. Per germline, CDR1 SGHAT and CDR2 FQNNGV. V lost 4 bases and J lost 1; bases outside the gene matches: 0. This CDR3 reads CASSWTGNTEAFF. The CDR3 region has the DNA TGTGCCAGCAGCTGGACAGGGAACACTGAAGCTTTCTTT.

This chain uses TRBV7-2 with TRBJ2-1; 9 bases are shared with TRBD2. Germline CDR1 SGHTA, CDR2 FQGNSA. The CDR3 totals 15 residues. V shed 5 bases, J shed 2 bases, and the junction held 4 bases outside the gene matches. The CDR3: CASSPLAGPYNEQFF. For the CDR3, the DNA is TGTGCCAGCAGCCCACTAGCGGGCCCCTACAATGAGCAGTTCTTC.

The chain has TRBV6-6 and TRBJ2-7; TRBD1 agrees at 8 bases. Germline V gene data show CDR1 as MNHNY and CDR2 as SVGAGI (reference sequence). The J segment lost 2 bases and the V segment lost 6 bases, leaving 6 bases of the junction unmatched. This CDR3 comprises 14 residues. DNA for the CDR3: TGTGCCAGCAGAGTCGACAGGGGTCCCTACGAGCAGTACTTC. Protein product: CASRVDRGPYEQYF.

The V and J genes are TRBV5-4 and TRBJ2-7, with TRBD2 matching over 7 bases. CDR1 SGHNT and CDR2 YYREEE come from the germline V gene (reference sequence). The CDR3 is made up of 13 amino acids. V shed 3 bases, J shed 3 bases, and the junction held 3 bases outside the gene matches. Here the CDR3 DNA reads TGTGCCAGCAGCTCTAGCGGTGTCTACGAGCAGTACTTC. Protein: CASSSSGVYEQYF.

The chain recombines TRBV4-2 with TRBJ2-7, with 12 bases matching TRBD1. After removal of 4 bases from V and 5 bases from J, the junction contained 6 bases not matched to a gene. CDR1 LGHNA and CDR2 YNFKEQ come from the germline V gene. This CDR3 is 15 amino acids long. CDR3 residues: CASSLIGTGGHEQYF. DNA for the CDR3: TGTGCCAGCAGCCTGATCGGGACAGGGGGCCACGAGCAGTACTTC.

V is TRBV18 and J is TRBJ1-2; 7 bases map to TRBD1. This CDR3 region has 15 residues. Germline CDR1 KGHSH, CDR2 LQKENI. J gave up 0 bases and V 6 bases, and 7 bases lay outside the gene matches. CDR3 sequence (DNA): TGTGCCAGCTCGCCGGGACAGTCTACTAACTATGGCTACACCTTC. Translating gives CASSPGQSTNYGYTF. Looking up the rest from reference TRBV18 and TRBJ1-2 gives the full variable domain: NAGVMQNPRHLVRRRGQEARLRCSPMKGHSHVYWYRQLPEEGLKFMVYLQKENIIDESGMPKERFSAEFPKEGPSILRIQQVVRGDSAAYFCASSPGQSTNYGYTFGSGTRLTVV.

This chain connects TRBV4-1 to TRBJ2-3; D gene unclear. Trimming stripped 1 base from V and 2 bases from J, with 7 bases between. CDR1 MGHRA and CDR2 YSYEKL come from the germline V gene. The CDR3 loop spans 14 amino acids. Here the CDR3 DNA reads TGCGCCAGCAGCCAAGGCGACAACACAGATACGCAGTATTTT. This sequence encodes CASSQGDNTDTQYF.

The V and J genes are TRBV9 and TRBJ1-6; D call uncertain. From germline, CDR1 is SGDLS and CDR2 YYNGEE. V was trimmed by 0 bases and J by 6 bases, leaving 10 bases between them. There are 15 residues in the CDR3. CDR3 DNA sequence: TGTGCCAGCAGCGTAGGTGGTATTGGTAATTCACCCCTCCACTTT. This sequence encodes CASSVGGIGNSPLHF.

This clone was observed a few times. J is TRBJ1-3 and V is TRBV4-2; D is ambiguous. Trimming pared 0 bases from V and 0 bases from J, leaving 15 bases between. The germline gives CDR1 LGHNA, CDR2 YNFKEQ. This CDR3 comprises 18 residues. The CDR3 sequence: CASSQEGTNSFSGNTIYF. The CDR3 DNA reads TGTGCCAGCAGCCAAGAGGGTACCAACTCGTTCTCTGGAAACACCATATATTTT.

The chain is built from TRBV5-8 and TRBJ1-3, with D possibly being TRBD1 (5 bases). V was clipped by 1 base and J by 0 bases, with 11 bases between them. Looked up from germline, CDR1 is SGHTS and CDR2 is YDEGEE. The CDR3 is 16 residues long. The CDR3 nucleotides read TGTGCCAGCAGCTTGCGTCATAGGGGCTCTGGAAACACCATATATTTT. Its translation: CASSLRHRGSGNTIYF.

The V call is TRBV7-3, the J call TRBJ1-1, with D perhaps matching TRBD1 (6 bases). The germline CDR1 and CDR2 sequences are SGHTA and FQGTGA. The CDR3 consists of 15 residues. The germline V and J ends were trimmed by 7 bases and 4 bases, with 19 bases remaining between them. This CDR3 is CASNPSGGAGTEAFF. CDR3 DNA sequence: TGTGCCAGCAACCCTAGCGGGGGGGCGGGCACTGAAGCTTTCTTT.

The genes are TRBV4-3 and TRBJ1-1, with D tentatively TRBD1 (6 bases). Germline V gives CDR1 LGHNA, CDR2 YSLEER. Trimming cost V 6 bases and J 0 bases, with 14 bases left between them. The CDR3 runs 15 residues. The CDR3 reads CASSPGQSMNTEAFF. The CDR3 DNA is TGCGCCAGCAGTCCTGGACAGAGTATGAACACTGAAGCTTTCTTT.

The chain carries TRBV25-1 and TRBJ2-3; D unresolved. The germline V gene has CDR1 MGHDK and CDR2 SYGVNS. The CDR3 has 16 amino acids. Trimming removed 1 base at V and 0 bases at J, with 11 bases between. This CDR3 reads CASSEFYGYSTDTQYF. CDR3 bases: TGTGCCAGCAGTGAATTTTACGGATATAGCACAGATACGCAGTATTTT.

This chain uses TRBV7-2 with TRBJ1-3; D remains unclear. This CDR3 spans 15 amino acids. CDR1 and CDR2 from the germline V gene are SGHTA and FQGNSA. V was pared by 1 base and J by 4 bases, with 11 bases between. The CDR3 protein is CASSLEGGQGNTIYF. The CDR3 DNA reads TGTGCCAGCAGCTTAGAAGGTGGCCAGGGAAACACCATATATTTT.

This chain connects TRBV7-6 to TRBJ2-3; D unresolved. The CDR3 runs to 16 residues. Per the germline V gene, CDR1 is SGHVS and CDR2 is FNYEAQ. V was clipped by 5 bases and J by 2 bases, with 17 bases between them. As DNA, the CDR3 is TGTGCCAGCAGCCCACAGACCAAACCGAACACAGATACGCAGTATTTT. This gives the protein CASSPQTKPNTDTQYF.

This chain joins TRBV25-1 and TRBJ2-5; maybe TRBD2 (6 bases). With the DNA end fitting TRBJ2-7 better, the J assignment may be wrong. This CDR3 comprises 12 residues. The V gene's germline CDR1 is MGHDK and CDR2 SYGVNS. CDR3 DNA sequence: TGTGCCAGCAGTGAGCCGGGGGTCGAGCAGTACTTC. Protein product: CASSEPGVEQYF.

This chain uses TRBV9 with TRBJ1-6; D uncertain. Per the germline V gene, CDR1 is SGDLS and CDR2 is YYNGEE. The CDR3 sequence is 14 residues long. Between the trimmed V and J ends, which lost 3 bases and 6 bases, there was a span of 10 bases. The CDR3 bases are TGTGCCAGCAGCGCCACCCCCCCTAATTCACCCCTCCACTTT. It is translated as CASSATPPNSPLHF.

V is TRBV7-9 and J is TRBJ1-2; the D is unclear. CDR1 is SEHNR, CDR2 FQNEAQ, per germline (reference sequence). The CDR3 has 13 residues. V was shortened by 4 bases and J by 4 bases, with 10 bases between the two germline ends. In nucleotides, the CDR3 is TGTGCCAGCAGCTACCCCGGGATCTATGGCTACACCTTC. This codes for CASSYPGIYGYTF.

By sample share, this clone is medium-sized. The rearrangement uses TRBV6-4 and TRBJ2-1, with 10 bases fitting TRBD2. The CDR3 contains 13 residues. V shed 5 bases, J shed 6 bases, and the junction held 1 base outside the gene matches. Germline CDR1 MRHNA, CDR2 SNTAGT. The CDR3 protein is CASSSGGANEQFF. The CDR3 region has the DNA TGTGCCAGCAGTAGCGGGGGGGCCAATGAGCAGTTCTTC.

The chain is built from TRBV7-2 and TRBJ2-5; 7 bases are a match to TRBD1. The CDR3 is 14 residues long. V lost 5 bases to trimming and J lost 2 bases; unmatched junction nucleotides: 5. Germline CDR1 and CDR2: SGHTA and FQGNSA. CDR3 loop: CASSPGQPQETQYF. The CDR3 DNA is TGTGCCAGCAGCCCGGGACAGCCTCAAGAGACCCAGTACTTC.

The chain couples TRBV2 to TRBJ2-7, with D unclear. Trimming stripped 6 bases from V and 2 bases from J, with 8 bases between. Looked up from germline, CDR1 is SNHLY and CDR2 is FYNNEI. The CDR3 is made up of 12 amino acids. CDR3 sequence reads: CASRAGAYEQYF. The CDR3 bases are TGTGCCAGCAGGGCCGGAGCCTACGAGCAGTACTTC.

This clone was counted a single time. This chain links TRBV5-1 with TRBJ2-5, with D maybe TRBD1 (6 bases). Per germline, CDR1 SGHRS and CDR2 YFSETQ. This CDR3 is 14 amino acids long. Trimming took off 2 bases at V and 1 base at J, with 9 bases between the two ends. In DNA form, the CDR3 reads TGCGCCAGCAGCTTTCGGGACACCCAAGAGACCCAGTACTTC. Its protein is CASSFRDTQETQYF.

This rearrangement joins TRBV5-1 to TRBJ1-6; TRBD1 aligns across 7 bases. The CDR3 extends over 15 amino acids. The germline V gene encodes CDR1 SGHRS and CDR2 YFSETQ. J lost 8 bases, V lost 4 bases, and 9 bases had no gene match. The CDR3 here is CASSDNAGGDSPLHF. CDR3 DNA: TGCGCCAGCAGCGATAATGCAGGGGGGGATTCACCCCTCCACTTT. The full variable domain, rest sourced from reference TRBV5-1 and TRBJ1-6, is KAGVTQTPRYLIKTRGQQVTLSCSPISGHRSVSWYQQTPGQGLQFLFEYFSETQRNKGNFPGRFSGRQFSNSRSEMNVSTLELGDSALYLCASSDNAGGDSPLHFGNGTRLTVT.